This TCR beta chain was identified during a study of T cells after yellow fever vaccination. Study as a whole: Libraries from low-cell-number fractions were prepared with the SMART-Seq v4 Ultra Low Input RNA kit. The study, taken as a whole, reports: The study re-detected most primary-vaccination clones after the booster (96% CD4, just over 85% CD8).

The 5'RACE template-switching step produced TCR cDNA and added a universal primer site and UMIs. TCRdb fed the 5' RACE reads into MiXCR, producing one record per CDR3 protein. The sample includes roughly 170,000 distinct CDR3 sequences, approximately 6.2% seen only once; the top ten take just under 3%. The CDR3 consists of 12 residues. V lost 4 bases and J 6 bases, leaving 9 bases between the germline ends. Germline assignment: CDR1 SGHRS and CDR2 YFSETQ. In this sample, this clonotype turned up many times. Its antigen remains unknown. This material consisted of CD4+ T cells sorted from PBMCs, taken on the day of the first yellow fever vaccination. This receptor was obtained from a young man who received the YFV17D yellow fever vaccine. The rearrangement uses TRBV5-1 and TRBJ2-3, with D possibly being TRBD2 (5 bases). The CDR3 bases are TGCGCCAGCAGCCTCTCTAGCGATACGCAGTATTTT. Translating it yields CASSLSSDTQYF.